The clone carrying this T cell receptor beta chain was detected many times. This entry comes from a study of T cells in Graves' hyperthyroidism and ophthalmopathy. Background on the study: Pretreatment peripheral blood was obtained at initial diagnosis.

V dropped 2 bases and J dropped 2 bases, with 10 bases sitting between them. Per germline, CDR1 WNHNN and CDR2 SYGVQD (reference sequence). The CDR3 is 14 residues long. The investigators amplified TCR beta CDR3 regions from RNA transcripts. First-round RT-PCR of the TCR CDR3 relied on the HTBI primer set. MiXCR, applied by TCRdb to the multiplex PCR reads, yields one record per CDR3 protein. The data contain 350,000 to 400,000 distinct CDR3 sequences, about 20% of them singletons. The study left out patients who had uncontrolled infection, other autoimmune disease, pregnancy or lactation. The PBMCs studied were ones that came from 10 ml fresh peripheral blood.

The chain couples TRBV10-1 to TRBJ2-7; D is possibly TRBD1 (5 bases). This receptor was taken from a woman aged 18-35 years with Graves' hyperthyroidism. What was sequenced was blood. The CDR3 DNA sequence: TGCGCCAGCAGTGAGGACAGAGAGCCCTACGAGCAGTACTTC. As protein: CASSEDREPYEQYF.